The 5 T cell receptor beta chains listed next were all sequenced from one sample in a study of T cells in Graves' hyperthyroidism and ophthalmopathy. RNA transcripts yielded amplified TCR beta CDR3 regions. The primer set for the first-round RT-PCR of the TCR CDR3 was HTBI. In TCRdb, the multiplex PCR reads were re-called with MiXCR into one record per CDR3 protein. The table has hundreds of thousands of distinct CDR3 sequences, just under 20% seen once. Sequenced sample: blood. All receptors come from a man aged 35-49 years with Graves' ophthalmopathy.

This clonotype has at least ten counts. This rearrangement joins TRBV3-1 to TRBJ2-1; D ambiguous. From germline, CDR1 is LGHDT and CDR2 YNNKEL (reference sequence). V was trimmed by 0 bases and J by 9 bases, leaving 18 bases between them. The CDR3 runs to 16 residues. The CDR3 spells CASSQESLIGHVEQFF. The CDR3 DNA reads as TGTGCCAGCAGCCAAGAATCCCTAATCGGGCATGTTGAGCAGTTCTTC.

V and J are TRBV27 and TRBJ2-2; possible D gene TRBD1, 5 bases. Germline V gives CDR1 MNHEY, CDR2 SMNVEV (reference sequence). The CDR3 is 14 residues long. Trimming shortened V by 7 bases and J by 1 base, and 10 bases separated the two germline ends. CDR3 DNA: TGTGCCAGCACCCCCAGGGTGAACACCGGGGAGCTGTTTTTT. As protein: CASTPRVNTGELFF.

The chain is built from TRBV12-5 and TRBJ1-5, with D uncertain. This CDR3 region has 12 residues. The germline gives CDR1 LGHNT, CDR2 FRNRAP. The V end lost 7 bases, the J end lost 9 bases, and 13 bases lay between the germline ends. The chain's CDR3 is CASVRELGPQHF. CDR3 DNA sequence: TGTGCTAGTGTTCGGGAACTTGGGCCCCAGCATTTT. Full variable domain (remainder filled in from reference TRBV12-5 and TRBJ1-5): DARVTQTPRHKVTEMGQEVTMRCQPILGHNTVFWYRQTMMQGLELLAYFRNRAPLDDSGMPKDRFSAEMPDATLATLKIQPSEPRDSAVYFCASVRELGPQHFGDGTRLSIL.

This clonotype appeared a few times. J is TRBJ2-7 and V is TRBV28; a weak D match, TRBD1 (5 bases). Germline V gene data show CDR1 as MDHEN and CDR2 as SYDVKM. Trimming stripped 3 bases from V and 3 bases from J, with 9 bases between. The CDR3 runs 13 residues. CDR3 bases: TGTGCCAGCAGTTTGCCAGGGCACTACGAGCAGTACTTC. Its protein product is CASSLPGHYEQYF.

Comments on this clonotype: Being one base from a much bigger clone, this may be a read error. The rearrangement uses TRBV2 and TRBJ2-7, with a weak D call TRBD2 (6 bases). Germline V gene data show CDR1 as SNHLY and CDR2 as FYNNEI. The CDR3 is 15 amino acids. The CDR3 DNA reads as TGTGCCAGCATGTGGCTCCCCGGGGGATCCTACGAGCAGCACTTC. This encodes CASMWLPGGSYEQHF.